Below, 20 T cell receptor beta chains from the same sample are listed, as sequenced in a study of T cells in localized non-small cell lung cancer. Sequencing was performed with immunoSEQ multiplex PCR; in TCRdb, only in-frame clones are kept and a portion is missing. The sample yields approximately 52,000 clones, 60% to 85% seen once. Sequences were derived from peripheral blood, sampled before any cancer treatment. The receptors shown here come from a man aged 35-69 years with stage I squamous cell lung carcinoma.

This clone has just a few counts. The rearrangement uses TRBV9 and TRBJ2-3, with D tentatively TRBD1 (8 bases). CDR1 is SGDLS, CDR2 YYNGEE, per germline. The CDR3 is 16 amino acids. The V and J ends lost 3 bases and 1 base respectively, with 15 bases between them. Here the CDR3 reads CASSAIQGGGTDTQYF. DNA for the CDR3: TGTGCCAGCAGCGCCATACAGGGGGGGGGCACAGATACGCAGTATTTT.

This chain connects TRBV28 to TRBJ2-7; 9 bases match TRBD1. J gave up 7 bases and V 8 bases, and 9 bases lay outside the gene matches. The CDR3 is made up of 13 amino acids. CDR1 is MDHEN, CDR2 SYDVKM, per germline. CDR3 nucleotide sequence: TGTGCCAGCGGGGGGGGACAGGGCTGGGAGCAGTACTTC. Translation gives CASGGGQGWEQYF.

This chain uses TRBV7-3 with TRBJ2-3, with D perhaps matching TRBD1 or TRBD2 (5 bases each). The V end lost 5 bases, the J end lost 0 bases, and 9 bases lay between the germline ends. There are 14 residues in the CDR3. Per the germline V gene, CDR1 is SGHTA and CDR2 is FQGTGA. The CDR3 DNA reads as TGTGCCAGCAGCCCGGGACCCAGCACAGATACGCAGTATTTT. As protein: CASSPGPSTDTQYF.

This chain joins TRBV21-1 and TRBJ2-7; the D call of TRBD1 is as the table states it, not checked on the DNA. TRBV21-1 is classified as a pseudogene. The CDR3 runs to 16 residues. Here the CDR3 reads CASSKVRDRAWYEQYF. CDR3 coding DNA: TGTGCCAGCAGCAAAGTGAGGGACAGGGCCTGGTACGAGCAGTACTTC.

The rearrangement links TRBV7-9 to TRBJ1-1; a possible D gene is TRBD1 (5 bases). V was cut by 4 bases and J by 7 bases, with 13 bases left in between. Germline CDR1 SEHNR, CDR2 FQNEAQ (reference sequence). The CDR3 covers 13 residues. CDR3 protein: CASSSMGPYEAFF. The CDR3 DNA reads TGTGCCAGCAGCTCAATGGGACCGTATGAAGCTTTCTTT.

CDR3 in DNA: TGTGCCAGCAGCTTAGGACAGATCACAGATACGCAGTATTTT. Protein: CASSLGQITDTQYF. The chain carries TRBV11-2 and TRBJ2-3; a weak D match, TRBD1 (5 bases). Per germline, CDR1 SGHAT and CDR2 FQNNGV. The CDR3 length is 14 residues. The ends were cut back, 1 base at V and 2 bases at J, with 7 bases in the middle.

This clone has more than one count but fewer than ten. At one boundary the junction diverges from the germline segment, which might be a read error. The V gene is TRBV28, the J gene TRBJ2-7; weak D call: TRBD2 (5 bases). This CDR3 spans 13 amino acids. From germline, CDR1 is MDHEN and CDR2 SYDVKM. CDR3: CASSLPAEAKPSF. The CDR3 coding sequence is TGTGCCAGCAGTTTACCGGCGGAGGCAAAGCCTTCCTTC.

The chain recombines TRBV29-1 with TRBJ1-2; a weak D match, TRBD1 (6 bases). This CDR3 spans 14 amino acids. Trimming cost V 5 bases and J 2 bases, with 15 bases left between them. CDR1 is SQVTM and CDR2 is ANQGSEA in the germline V gene. This CDR3 reads CSVNPGTKNYGYTF. CDR3 coding DNA: TGCAGCGTTAATCCCGGGACAAAGAACTATGGCTACACCTTC. Variable domain in full (rest from reference TRBV29-1 and TRBJ1-2): SAVISQKPSRDICQRGTSLTIQCQVDSQVTMMFWYRQQPGQSLTLIATANQGSEATYESGFVIDKFPISRPNLTFSTLTVSNMSPEDSSIYLCSVNPGTKNYGYTFGSGTRLTVV.

The rearrangement uses TRBV6-1 and TRBJ1-3; 8 bases agree with TRBD1. The germline V gene has CDR1 MNHNS and CDR2 SASEGT. This CDR3 contains 13 residues. With 8 bases clipped from V and 4 bases from J, the junction kept 4 bases outside the gene matches. The CDR3, as DNA: TGTGCCAGCGACAGGGGAATCGGAAACACCATATATTTT. It translates to CASDRGIGNTIYF.

Remarks on this clone: The junction and the germline gene differ at one end; a read error may be behind it. The chain carries TRBV4-3 and TRBJ1-2, with a tentative D call TRBD1 (6 bases). Germline-derived CDR1 and CDR2 are LGHNA and YSLEER. CDR3 size: 16 residues. DNA of the CDR3: TGCGCCAGCAGCCAAAACCGGGACAAGACCCCATATGGGTACACCTTC. Its translation: CASSQNRDKTPYGYTF.

The chain joins TRBV6-1 to TRBJ2-3; tentative D call: TRBD2 (5 bases). Trimming stripped 2 bases from V and 1 base from J, with 7 bases between. The V gene's germline CDR1 is MNHNS and CDR2 SASEGT. The CDR3 totals 14 residues. In DNA form, the CDR3 reads TGTGCCAGCAGTGAAAGCGGCCGCACAGATACGCAGTATTTT. Translated: CASSESGRTDTQYF.

The chain recombines TRBV19 with TRBJ1-6; D gene ambiguous. Trimming removed 7 bases at V and 7 bases at J, with 14 bases between. CDR3 length equals 14 residues. Germline CDR1 LNHDA, CDR2 SQIVND (reference sequence). CDR3 sequence (DNA): TGTGCCAGTAATTTTCGACAAATAAATTCACCCCTCCACTTT. Residues: CASNFRQINSPLHF.

This CDR3 reads CASRGDWGSYEQYF. DNA of the CDR3: TGTGCCAGCAGGGGGGACTGGGGCTCCTACGAGCAGTACTTC. The rearrangement uses TRBV6-5 and TRBJ2-7; TRBD2 is a possible D gene (6 bases). Germline V gene lookup returns CDR1 MNHEY and CDR2 SVGAGI. CDR3 size: 14 residues. V lost 6 bases and J 0 bases, leaving 12 bases between the germline ends.

CDR3 loop: CATSRWGDMSYGYTF. Written as DNA, the CDR3 is TGTGCCACCAGCAGGTGGGGGGACATGAGCTATGGCTACACCTTC. The chain has TRBV15 and TRBJ1-2; a weak D match, TRBD1 (6 bases). Deletions cut 3 bases from V and 4 bases from J, with 15 bases between. This CDR3 has 15 amino acids. CDR1 LNHNV and CDR2 YYDKDF come from the germline V gene (reference sequence).

V usage is TRBV7-2 and J usage is TRBJ2-1; 7 positions agree with TRBD2. Looked up from germline, CDR1 is SGHTA and CDR2 is FQGNSA. This CDR3 contains 16 residues. Unmatched junction bases numbered 10, after V lost 2 bases and J lost 6 bases. The CDR3 region is CASSLTSGTPVNEQFF. The CDR3 DNA follows: TGTGCCAGCAGCTTAACGAGCGGGACCCCCGTCAATGAGCAGTTCTTC.

The rearrangement uses TRBV6-5 and TRBJ2-5, with D tentatively TRBD1 or TRBD2 (5 bases each). The germline CDR1 and CDR2 sequences are MNHEY and SVGAGI. The CDR3 is 14 residues long. Trimming stripped 2 bases from V and 4 bases from J, with 11 bases between. DNA for the CDR3: TGTGCCAGCAGTTACAACGGGGCTGGAGAGACCCAGTACTTC. Amino acid sequence: CASSYNGAGETQYF.

The genes are TRBV7-2 and TRBJ1-1; D might be TRBD1 (6 bases). The V gene's germline CDR1 is SGHTA and CDR2 FQGNSA. V lost 4 bases and J lost 5, with 8 bases in between. This CDR3 spans 12 amino acids. CDR3 coding DNA: TGTGCCAGCAGCTACAGGGCGACTGAAGCTTTCTTT. The encoded protein is CASSYRATEAFF. Full variable domain (missing parts from reference TRBV7-2 and TRBJ1-1): GAGVSQSPSNKVTEKGKDVELRCDPISGHTALYWYRQSLGQGLEFLIYFQGNSAPDKSGLPSDRFSAERTGGSVSTLTIQRTQQEDSAVYLCASSYRATEAFFGQGTRLTVV.

This clone has a handful of counts. The chain combines TRBV14 with TRBJ2-3; possibly TRBD2 for D (5 bases). The CDR3 has 16 residues. V lost 0 bases and J lost 2, with 12 bases in between. Per germline, CDR1 SGHDN and CDR2 FVKESK. The DNA for the CDR3 is TGTGCCAGCAGCCAAGACCTAGCTACAATCACAGATACGCAGTATTTT. Protein sequence: CASSQDLATITDTQYF.

The rearrangement links TRBV28 to TRBJ1-1; D uncertain. Germline V lookup: CDR1 MDHEN, CDR2 SYDVKM. The CDR3 consists of 14 residues. The V end lost 6 bases, the J end lost 1 base, and 12 bases lay between the germline ends. Here the CDR3 DNA reads TGTGCCAGCAGCCTCTCCCTGGGGAACACTGAAGCTTTCTTT. It codes for CASSLSLGNTEAFF. Using reference TRBV28 and TRBJ1-1 for the parts outside the CDR3, the full variable domain is DVKVTQSSRYLVKRTGEKVFLECVQDMDHENMFWYRQDPGLGLRLIYFSYDVKMKEKGDIPEGYSVSREKKERFSLILESASTNQTSMYLCASSLSLGNTEAFFGQGTRLTVV.

J is TRBJ2-1 and V is TRBV6-5, with D possibly matching TRBD1 (5 bases). Trimming left V 7 bases short and J 3 bases short, with 7 bases between. CDR3 size: 12 residues. Germline CDR1 and CDR2: MNHEY and SVGAGI. CDR3: CASITGYNEQFF. Written as DNA, the CDR3 is TGTGCCAGCATTACAGGCTACAATGAGCAGTTCTTC.